What follows are 10 T cell receptor beta chains derived from one specimen sequenced in a study of post-analysis software for immune sequencing data. Whole-study findings and limits: The study found TRBV5-6, TRBV5-1 and TRBV20-1 among 4 or 5 TRBV segments more frequent in patients than controls.

Each TCR beta cDNA library carried unique molecular identifiers. TCRdb fed the PCR reads into MiXCR, producing one record per CDR3 protein. This sample has 450,000 or so distinct CDR3 sequences, with nearly 45% found just once. No antigen is known for these receptors. The sequencing input was blood. The receptors were sampled from a girl aged 10 to 17 with multiple sclerosis.

The chain has TRBV4-1 and TRBJ2-5; TRBD1 or TRBD2 may be the D gene (6 bases each). The CDR3 is 16 amino acids. The germline V gene encodes CDR1 MGHRA and CDR2 YSYEKL. The V and J ends lost 0 bases and 0 bases respectively, with 11 bases between them. DNA of the CDR3: TGCGCCAGCAGCCAAGAAGGAGGGGGAGACCAAGAGACCCAGTACTTC. Its protein product is CASSQEGGGDQETQYF.

This clonotype occurred many times. The chain uses TRBV29-1 and TRBJ2-5; weak D call: TRBD1 (5 bases). The germline V and J ends were trimmed by 6 bases and 1 base, with 12 bases remaining between them. The length of the CDR3 is 13 residues. CDR1 SQVTM and CDR2 ANQGSEA come from the germline V gene. CDR3 protein: CSVVGQSQETQYF. The DNA of the CDR3 is TGCAGCGTCGTCGGACAATCCCAAGAGACCCAGTACTTC.

The CDR3 here is CSARAILAGSYEQYF. The CDR3 nucleotides read TGCAGTGCTAGAGCAATTCTAGCGGGCTCCTACGAGCAGTACTTC. The chain links TRBV20-1 to TRBJ2-7; TRBD2 matches 8 bases. V shed 1 base, J shed 0 bases, and the junction held 5 bases outside the gene matches. The CDR3 is 15 residues long. Germline V CDR1 and CDR2: DFQATT, SNEGSKA (reference sequence).

For this clonotype: A junction boundary mismatches the germline segment, possibly from a read error. The chain carries TRBV4-1 and TRBJ2-5; the D call may be TRBD1 or TRBD2 (5 bases each). This CDR3 has 14 residues. The V gene's germline CDR1 is MGHRA and CDR2 YSYEKL. The CDR3 loop reads CASSRPGPMETQYF. CDR3 DNA: TGCGCCAGCAGCCGACCGGGACCTATGGAGACCCAATACTTC.

This clonotype was seen only once. The rearrangement joins TRBV7-3 to TRBJ2-2; D not certain. Trimming left V 3 bases short and J 2 bases short, with 7 bases between. CDR1 SGHTA and CDR2 FQGTGA come from the germline V gene. The CDR3 is 14 residues long. CDR3 in amino acids: CASSFHTNTGELFF. The CDR3, as DNA: TGTGCCAGCAGCTTCCACACAAACACCGGGGAGCTGTTTTTT. The full variable domain, rest sourced from reference TRBV7-3 and TRBJ2-2, is GAGVSQTPSNKVTEKGKYVELRCDPISGHTALYWYRQSLGQGPEFLIYFQGTGAADDSGLPNDRFFAVRPEGSVSTLKIQRTERGDSAVYLCASSFHTNTGELFFGEGSRLTVL.

The rearrangement uses TRBV5-1 and TRBJ2-3; D ambiguous. This CDR3 is 15 amino acids long. With 0 bases removed from V and 0 bases from J, the gap between germline ends came to 8 bases. Germline lookup yields CDR1 SGHRS and CDR2 YFSETQ. CDR3 amino acids: CASSLGVTSTDTQYF. CDR3 DNA: TGCGCCAGCAGCTTGGGAGTAACTAGCACAGATACGCAGTATTTT.

This clonotype has only a few counts. The chain combines TRBV12-3 or TRBV12-4 with TRBJ2-6; D might be TRBD1 (5 bases). Trimming left V 2 bases short and J 3 bases short, with 14 bases between. The CDR3 spans 17 residues. This CDR3 is CASSLLKAGLGANVLTF. The CDR3 DNA reads as TGTGCCAGCAGTTTACTTAAGGCAGGGCTTGGGGCCAACGTCCTGACTTTC.

The V gene is TRBV7-8, the J gene TRBJ2-4; D unresolved. The J call may be incorrect, as the DNA end agrees better with TRBJ2-7. The germline V gene has CDR1 SGHVS and CDR2 FQNEAQ. The CDR3 runs 12 residues. The CDR3 protein is CASSLVLSEQYF. CDR3 nucleotide sequence: TGTGCCAGCAGCTTAGTCTTGTCCGAGCAGTACTTC.

V usage is TRBV12-3 or TRBV12-4 and J usage is TRBJ1-4; D ambiguous. The CDR3 covers 15 residues. Trimming cost V 7 bases and J 8 bases, with 20 bases left between them. Written as DNA, the CDR3 is TGTGCCAGCACCTTAAATACAAGGAGAAAGGAAAAACTGTTTTTT. Residues: CASTLNTRRKEKLFF.

In this sample, this clonotype turned up a few times. This chain connects TRBV5-5 to TRBJ2-7; no definite D call. The CDR3 totals 12 residues. V lost 5 bases, J lost 1 base, and 7 bases lay in between. Germline lookup yields CDR1 SGHKS and CDR2 YYEKEE (reference sequence). As DNA, the CDR3 is TGTGCCAGCAGTTATCGATCCTACGAGCAGTACTTC. Amino acids: CASSYRSYEQYF.